This T cell receptor (beta chain) derives from a study of CD8 T cells in Susac syndrome. When the RNA was reverse transcribed, random hexamers were used with an input of 0.5 to 1 ug. TCRdb reprocessed the immunoSEQ multiplex PCR reads with MiXCR, giving one entry per CDR3 protein. The table shows about 150,000 distinct CDR3 sequences, with around 92% occurring only once. J lost 4 bases, V lost 4 bases, and 8 bases had no gene match. The CDR3 is 15 residues long. From germline, CDR1 is SGHRS and CDR2 YFSETQ. This sequence joins TRBV5-1 and TRBJ2-1; 7 bases are a match to TRBD1. This clonotype originated in a human donor in good health. Sequencing input: CD4+ T cells from PBMCs. This CDR3 reads CASSLRQGQYNEQFF. In nucleotides, the CDR3 is TGCGCCAGCAGCCTGAGACAGGGACAATACAATGAGCAGTTCTTC.